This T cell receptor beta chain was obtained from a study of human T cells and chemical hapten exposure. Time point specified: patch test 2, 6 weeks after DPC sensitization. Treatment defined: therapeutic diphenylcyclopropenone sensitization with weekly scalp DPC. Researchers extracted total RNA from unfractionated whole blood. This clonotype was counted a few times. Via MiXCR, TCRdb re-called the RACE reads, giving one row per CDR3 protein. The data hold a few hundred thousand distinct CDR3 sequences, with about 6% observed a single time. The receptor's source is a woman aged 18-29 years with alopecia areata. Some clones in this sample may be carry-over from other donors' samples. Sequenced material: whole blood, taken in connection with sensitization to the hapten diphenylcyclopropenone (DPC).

CDR3 loop: CARDLGNTEAFF. The CDR3, as DNA: TGTGCCAGGGACCTTGGGAACACTGAAGCTTTCTTT. The genes are TRBV2 and TRBJ1-1; D call uncertain. Trimming pared 9 bases from V and 1 base from J, leaving 9 bases between. Germline-derived CDR1 and CDR2 are SNHLY and FYNNEI. The CDR3 loop spans 12 amino acids.